This is a list of T cell receptor beta chains from one sample in a study of long-term antiretroviral therapy in people with HIV. The protocol was immunoSEQ multiplex PCR, while the TCRdb copy is restricted to in-frame clones and leaves out a portion. The profile shows 25,000 to 35,000 clones, roughly 90% of them singletons. The sample here was unsorted PBMCs, taken 3.1 years after starting antiretroviral therapy. These receptor sequences come from a man between 18 and 35 years old with HIV. Each CDR3 is given with its conserved first and last residue. D genes are given only for firm matches. A row's size may be missing; if present it is once, few, many or a size class.

v_gene	d_gene	len	j_gene	abundance	CDR3aa	CDR3nt
TRBV7-7	TRBD2	17	TRBJ2-5	NA	CASSHPQPGAGEETQYF	TGTGCTAGCAGCCATCCACAACCCGGTGCGGGGGAAGAGACCCAGTACTTC
TRBV5-1	TRBD2	11	TRBJ2-5	NA	CASGNSGNQYF	TGCGCCAGCGGGAATAGCGGGAACCAGTACTTC
TRBV5-1	TRBD2	17	TRBJ2-3	once	CASRTLAGGRETDTQYF	TGCGCCAGCCGCACGCTAGCGGGGGGGAGAGAAACAGATACGCAGTATTTT
TRBV7-9	TRBD2	16	TRBJ2-1	NA	CASSLSLAGDYNEQFF	TGTGCCAGCAGCTTATCTTTAGCGGGTGATTACAATGAGCAGTTCTTC
TRBV14	NA	17	TRBJ1-4	NA	CASSQVSAAGRREKLFF	TGTGCCAGCAGCCAAGTTTCGGCGGCAGGGAGGAGGGAAAAACTGTTTTTT
TRBV19	TRBD1	15	TRBJ1-5	NA	CATLGGLYSNQPQHF	TGTGCCACCCTAGGGGGCCTCTATAGCAATCAGCCCCAGCATTTT
TRBV5-1	TRBD2	22	TRBJ2-2	NA	CASSFLLSIYGPGGTNTGELFF	TGCGCCAGCAGCTTTCTTCTTTCTATTTATGGACCGGGGGGTACGAACACCGGGGAGCTGTTTTTT
TRBV10-3	TRBD1	14	TRBJ2-1	NA	CAIRHRQGRNEQFF	TGTGCCATCAGACATAGACAGGGGCGGAATGAGCAGTTCTTC
TRBV6-5	NA	13	TRBJ2-3	NA	CASSYGPRDTQYF	TGTGCCAGCAGTTACGGCCCCCGGGATACGCAGTATTTT
TRBV28	NA	11	TRBJ2-7	NA	CASRSGIEQYF	TGTGCCAGCCGATCCGGTATCGAGCAGTACTTC
TRBV7-9	NA	12	TRBJ1-1	once	CATGLTDTEAFF	TGTGCCACGGGGCTAACCGACACTGAAGCTTTCTTT
TRBV6-5	NA	15	TRBJ1-1	once	CASSLIPQGNTEAFF	TGTGCCAGCAGCTTAATCCCCCAAGGGAACACTGAAGCTTTCTTT
TRBV15	NA	12	TRBJ1-2	NA	CATRSGTYGYTF	TGTGCCACCAGGTCCGGGACCTATGGCTACACCTTC
TRBV29-1	TRBD1	12	TRBJ1-2	few	CSVDREVRGYTF	TGCAGCGTGGACAGGGAGGTTCGGGGCTACACCTTC
TRBV4-1	TRBD2	16	TRBJ2-2	NA	CASSLIAGVNTGELFF	TGCGCCAGCAGCCTAATAGCGGGAGTGAACACCGGGGAGCTGTTTTTT
TRBV27	TRBD2	18	TRBJ2-1	NA	CASKTQREGHSQYNEQFF	TGTGCCAGCAAGACTCAGCGGGAGGGCCACTCCCAGTACAATGAGCAGTTCTTC
TRBV19	NA	12	TRBJ1-1	few	CASSIGLNEAFF	TGTGCCAGTAGTATAGGGCTAAATGAAGCTTTCTTT
TRBV4-3	NA	16	TRBJ2-7	once	CASSQGAEGGTYEQYF	TGCGCCAGCAGCCAAGGCGCGGAGGGCGGGACCTACGAGCAGTACTTC
TRBV4-1	TRBD1	15	TRBJ2-5	NA	CASSQAPGQGETQYF	TGCGCCAGCAGCCAAGCCCCAGGACAGGGAGAGACCCAGTACTTC
TRBV27	TRBD1	13	TRBJ2-7	NA	CASRAGGPYEQYF	TGTGCCAGCAGAGCAGGGGGTCCCTACGAGCAGTACTTC
TRBV7-9	TRBD1	17	TRBJ2-1	NA	CASRRTIDRVSYNEQFF	TGTGCCAGCAGGCGTACCATCGACAGGGTTTCCTACAATGAGCAGTTCTTC
TRBV6-5	TRBD1	15	TRBJ2-5	NA	CASSYDRAAQETQYF	TGTGCCAGCAGTTACGACAGGGCAGCCCAAGAGACCCAGTACTTC
TRBV13	TRBD2	16	TRBJ2-5	NA	CASSLGSQRGQETQYF	TGTGCCAGCAGCTTAGGTAGCCAGCGGGGGCAAGAGACCCAGTACTTC
TRBV6-1	NA	17	TRBJ1-3	NA	CASSEYIGGFSGNTIYF	TGTGCCAGCAGTGAATATATTGGGGGCTTCTCTGGAAACACCATATATTTT
TRBV5-1	TRBD2	14	TRBJ2-3	NA	CASRLAGITDTQYF	TGCGCCAGCAGGCTAGCGGGGATCACAGATACGCAGTATTTT
TRBV7-5	NA	10	TRBJ2-2	NA	CARVNGELFF	TGTGCCAGGGTAAACGGGGAGCTGTTTTTT